Given below is one TCR beta chain in context. Its antigen is as yet unknown. The table came from immunoSEQ multiplex PCR; TCRdb's copy has only in-frame clones and leaves some out. The sample lists 75,000 to 95,000 clones; about 92% were seen once. This sample was included in a study of resident and recirculating memory T cells in vitiligo. Whole-study context: Each patient gave two lesional and two nonlesional epidermal shave biopsies, plus PBMCs.

Overall study findings and caveats: Clonality differed among vitiligo lesions, with no unique dominant clone. Non-conserved TCRs across sites and patients suggested distinct clones per lesion.

Patients' lesions had not changed for the previous 6 months. V lost 7 bases and J lost 9; bases outside the gene matches: 21. The V gene's germline CDR1 is MDHEN and CDR2 SYDVKM. The CDR3 sequence is 17 residues long. The V call is TRBV28, the J call TRBJ2-1, with 7 bases fitting TRBD2. The sequenced sample consisted of blood. This TCR was sampled from a male donor with vitiligo. CDR3 sequence (DNA): TGTGCCAGCATTTCAGCACAGGCCGGCGGGACTACTGGTGAGCAGTTCTTC. Encoded protein: CASISAQAGGTTGEQFF. Variable domain in full (rest from reference TRBV28 and TRBJ2-1): DVKVTQSSRYLVKRTGEKVFLECVQDMDHENMFWYRQDPGLGLRLIYFSYDVKMKEKGDIPEGYSVSREKKERFSLILESASTNQTSMYLCASISAQAGGTTGEQFFGPGTRLTVL.